This T cell receptor (beta chain) is from a study of PD-L1 blockade in urothelial cancer. For the study at large: Bladder-origin urothelial cancer in males covered about 90% of the roughly 30 patients. A median approximately 150,000 T cells were found in blood samples.

Assay used: immunoSEQ multiplex PCR; TCRdb lists only in-frame clones, some missing. The top ten clones hold around 7.7% of a sample with roughly 100,000 clones, around four fifths of them seen once. As to time point: peripheral blood 6 weeks after treatment start. This receptor was identified in a man in his 70s with urothelial cancer. The material sequenced was PBMCs, taken around atezolizumab (anti-PD-L1) treatment.

The CDR3 sequence: CASSPQGGAGANVLTF. The DNA for the CDR3 is TGTGCCAGCAGTCCTCAAGGGGGCGCTGGGGCCAACGTCCTGACTTTC. The rearrangement joins TRBV7-2 to TRBJ2-6, with TRBD1 matching 7 bases. Per the germline V gene, CDR1 is SGHTA and CDR2 is FQGNSA. J lost 2 bases, V lost 6 bases, and 7 bases had no gene match. The CDR3 sequence is 16 residues long. Full variable domain (missing parts from reference TRBV7-2 and TRBJ2-6): GAGVSQSPSNKVTEKGKDVELRCDPISGHTALYWYRQSLGQGLEFLIYFQGNSAPDKSGLPSDRFSAERTGGSVSTLTIQRTQQEDSAVYLCASSPQGGAGANVLTFGAGSRLTVL.